This T cell receptor (beta chain) was observed in a study of Ad26.COV2.S vaccination and SARS-CoV-2 variants. TCRdb keeps only in-frame clones here, not all; method: immunoSEQ multiplex PCR. In the table there are around 320,000 clones, more than 70% of which are singletons. Concerning this clone itself: What it binds is not known.

CDR1 and CDR2 (germline): LGHNA, YSLEER. Trimming stripped 0 bases from V and 12 bases from J, with 17 bases between. The CDR3 sequence is 14 residues long. Treatment meaning: over 15 received Ad26.COV2.S at low or high dose, single or two shots; about 5 received placebo; per-sample allocation not given. Following the first vaccine or placebo injection, samples were taken on day 63. General observations from the study: Substantial breadth was reportedly displayed by spike-specific CD8+ and CD4+ T cell responses after vaccination. Non-spike TCR breadth was similar in vaccine and placebo recipients.

This receptor was obtained from a person between 18 and 65 years old who received the Ad26.COV2.S COVID-19 vaccine or a placebo. The chain is built from TRBV4-3 and TRBJ1-1, with D possibly TRBD1 on 5 matching bases. Sequenced here: peripheral blood, sampled in a trial of Ad26.COV2.S vaccine versus placebo. The CDR3 protein is CASSQDHLPGGSFF. The CDR3 coding sequence is TGCGCCAGCAGCCAAGATCATCTGCCGGGGGGATCTTTCTTT.